This T cell receptor beta chain derives from a study of T cells in Graves' hyperthyroidism and ophthalmopathy. In the study overall: Peripheral blood was acquired at first diagnosis, ahead of any therapy whatsoever. General observations from the study: By a 13 V-J model, ophthalmopathy was set apart from stable hyperthyroidism. Most thyroid clonotypes expanded above 0.001 appeared in blood too.

The sample holds many counts of this clonotype. As yet, its antigen is unknown. The TCR beta CDR3 regions underwent amplification using RNA transcripts as the source. TCR CDR3 underwent first-round RT-PCR with the HTBI primer set. MiXCR, run by TCRdb on the multiplex PCR reads, gives a single entry per CDR3 protein. The sample holds 600,000 to 650,000 distinct CDR3 sequences, 15% to 20% seen once. The length of the CDR3 is 14 residues. Germline loops: CDR1 MNHEY, CDR2 SMNVEV (reference sequence). Trimming shortened V by 4 bases and J by 6 bases, and 16 bases separated the two germline ends. Sequenced input: blood. The TCR was taken from a woman in her 30s with Graves' hyperthyroidism. The V and J genes are TRBV27 and TRBJ2-7; D unresolved. CDR3 amino acids: CASSSWQDLSEQYF. DNA of the CDR3: TGTGCCAGCAGTTCGTGGCAGGATTTAAGCGAGCAGTACTTC.